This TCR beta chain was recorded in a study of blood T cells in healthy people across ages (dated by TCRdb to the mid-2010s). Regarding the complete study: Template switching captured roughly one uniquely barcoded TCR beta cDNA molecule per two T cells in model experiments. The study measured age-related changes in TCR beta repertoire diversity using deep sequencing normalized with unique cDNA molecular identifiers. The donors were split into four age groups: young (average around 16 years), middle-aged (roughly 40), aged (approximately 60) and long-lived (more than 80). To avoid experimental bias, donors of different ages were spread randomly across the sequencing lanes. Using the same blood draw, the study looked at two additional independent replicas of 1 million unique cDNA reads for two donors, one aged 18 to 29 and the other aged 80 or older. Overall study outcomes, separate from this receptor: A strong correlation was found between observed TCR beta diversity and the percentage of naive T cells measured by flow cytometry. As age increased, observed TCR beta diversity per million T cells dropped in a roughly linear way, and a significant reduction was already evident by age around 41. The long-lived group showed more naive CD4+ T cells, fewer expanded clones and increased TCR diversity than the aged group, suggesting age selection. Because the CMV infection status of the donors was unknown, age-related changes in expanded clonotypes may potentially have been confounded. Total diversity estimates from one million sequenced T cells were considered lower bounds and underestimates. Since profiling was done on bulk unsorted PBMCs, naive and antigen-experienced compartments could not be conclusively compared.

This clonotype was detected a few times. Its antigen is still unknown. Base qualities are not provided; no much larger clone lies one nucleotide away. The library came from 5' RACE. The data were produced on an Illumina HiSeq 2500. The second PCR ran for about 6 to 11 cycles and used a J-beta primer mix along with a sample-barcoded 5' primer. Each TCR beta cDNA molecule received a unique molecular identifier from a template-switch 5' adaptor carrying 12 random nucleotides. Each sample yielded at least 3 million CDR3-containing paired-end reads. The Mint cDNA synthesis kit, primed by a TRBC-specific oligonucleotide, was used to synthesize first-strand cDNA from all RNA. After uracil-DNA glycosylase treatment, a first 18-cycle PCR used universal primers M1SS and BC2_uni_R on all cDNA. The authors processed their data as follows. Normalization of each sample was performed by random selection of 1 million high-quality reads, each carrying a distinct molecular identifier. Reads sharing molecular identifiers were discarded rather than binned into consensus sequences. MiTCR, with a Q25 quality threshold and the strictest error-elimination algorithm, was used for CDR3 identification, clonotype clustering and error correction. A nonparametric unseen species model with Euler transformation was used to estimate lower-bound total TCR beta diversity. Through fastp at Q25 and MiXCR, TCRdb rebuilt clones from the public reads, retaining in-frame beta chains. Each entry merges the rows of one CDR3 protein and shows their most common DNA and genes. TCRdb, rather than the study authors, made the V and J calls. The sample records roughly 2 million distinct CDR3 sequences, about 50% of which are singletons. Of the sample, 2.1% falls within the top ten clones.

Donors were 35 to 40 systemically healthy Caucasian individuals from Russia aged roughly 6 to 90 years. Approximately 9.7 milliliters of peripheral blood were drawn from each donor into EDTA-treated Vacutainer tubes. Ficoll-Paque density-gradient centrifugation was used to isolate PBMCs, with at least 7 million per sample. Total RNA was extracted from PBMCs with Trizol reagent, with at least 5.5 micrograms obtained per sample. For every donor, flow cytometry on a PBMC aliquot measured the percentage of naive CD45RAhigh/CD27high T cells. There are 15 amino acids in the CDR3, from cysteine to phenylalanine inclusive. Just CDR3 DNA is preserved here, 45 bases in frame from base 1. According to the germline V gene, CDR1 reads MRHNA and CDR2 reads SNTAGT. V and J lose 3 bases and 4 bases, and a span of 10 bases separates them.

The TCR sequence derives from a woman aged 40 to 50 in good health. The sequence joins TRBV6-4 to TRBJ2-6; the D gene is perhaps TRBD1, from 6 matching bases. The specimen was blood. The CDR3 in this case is CASSETGTGANVLTF. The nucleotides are TGTGCCAGCAGTGAAACAGGGACCGGGGCCAACGTCCTGACTTTC.